Detailed here is one T cell receptor beta chain. Its matching antigen is unknown. TCRdb's copy holds only in-frame clones and misses some; the assay was immunoSEQ multiplex PCR. This table holds under 200,000 clones, roughly 90% found once. These data come from a study of T cell responses to AZD1222 COVID-19 vaccine. Study as a whole: Analysis merged second doses at about 4 or about 12 weeks.

Study observations and caveats: All repertoire sampling was performed exclusively after the peak T cell response.

V was shortened by 2 bases and J by 0 bases, with 12 bases between the two germline ends. The CDR3 totals 16 residues. CDR1 is SEHNR, CDR2 FQNEAQ, per germline (reference sequence). This chain connects TRBV7-9 to TRBJ2-3; D possibly corresponds to TRBD2 (5 bases). The sample consisted of peripheral blood, taken on day 0 of AZD1222 vaccination. The TCR was taken from an adult in good health. Here the CDR3 reads CASSLNLAGSTDTQYF. CDR3 bases: TGTGCCAGCAGCTTAAACCTAGCTGGCAGCACAGATACGCAGTATTTT.